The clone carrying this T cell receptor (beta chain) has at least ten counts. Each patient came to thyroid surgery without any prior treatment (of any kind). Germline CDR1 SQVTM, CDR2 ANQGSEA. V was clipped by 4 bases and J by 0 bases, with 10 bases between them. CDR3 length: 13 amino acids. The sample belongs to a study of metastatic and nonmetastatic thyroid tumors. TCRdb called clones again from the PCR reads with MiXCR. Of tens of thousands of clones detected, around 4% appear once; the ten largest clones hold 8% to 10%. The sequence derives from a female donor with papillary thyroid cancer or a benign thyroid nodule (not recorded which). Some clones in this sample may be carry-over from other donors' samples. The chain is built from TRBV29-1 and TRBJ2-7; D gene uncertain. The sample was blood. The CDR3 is CSVGQRSSYEQYF. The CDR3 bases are TGCAGCGTTGGGCAGAGGAGCTCCTACGAGCAGTACTTC.